The rows below give T cell receptor beta chains drawn from one sample of a study of T cell clones after liver transplantation. The protocol was immunoSEQ multiplex PCR, while the TCRdb copy is restricted to in-frame clones and leaves out a portion. The sample includes about 51,000 clones, 70% to 90% of them seen just once. The sample was CD8+ T cells from blood, taken 12 months after liver transplant. The receptors stem from a human patient who received a liver transplant. Among the T cells, some may be from the graft donor. CDR3s include the opening cysteine and the closing phenylalanine or tryptophan.

TRBV5-6,TRBJ2-5,CASSLDRGETQYF
TRBV28,TRBJ1-1,CASSLARDSLNTEAFF
TRBV4-3,TRBJ2-3,CASSQDRLGVSWDTQYF
TRBV4-1,TRBJ2-2,CASSQEPTGELFF
TRBV5-1,TRBJ1-1,CASSLGSSNTEAFF
TRBV6-5,TRBJ2-7,CASNDRVTYEQYF
TRBV6-5,TRBJ2-3,CASSPGQRADTQYF
TRBV27,TRBJ1-4,CASSPKGEVYEKLFF
TRBV7-2,TRBJ2-7,CASSLIVSAGEQYF
TRBV15,TRBJ2-7,CATSRGSGGETYEQYF
TRBV19,TRBJ1-2,CASSMNGFWGYTF
TRBV27,TRBJ1-2,CASSFGQAYGYTF
TRBV28,TRBJ2-7,CASSWYGLATDEQYF
TRBV27,TRBJ2-7,CASSFVGGGYEQYF
TRBV6-5,TRBJ2-2,CASSYSTGAGELFF
TRBV4-3,TRBJ1-1,CASSQQGRSEAFF
TRBV11-2,TRBJ1-1,CASSPGQGHTEAFF
TRBV10-3,TRBJ2-2,CAISESTGAGELFF
TRBV28,TRBJ1-1,CASSSWITEAFF
TRBV9,TRBJ2-7,CASRSPGLAEDYEQYF
TRBV7-6,TRBJ1-1,CASSLGGPLNTEAFF
TRBV29-1,TRBJ2-1,CSARKVNEQFF
TRBV2,TRBJ2-2,CASSATSGRRTGELFF
TRBV27,TRBJ1-1,CASSLWGARDTEAFF
TRBV2,TRBJ2-1,CASRTTTSGNNEQFF
TRBV11-1,TRBJ2-7,CASSPGLYEQYF